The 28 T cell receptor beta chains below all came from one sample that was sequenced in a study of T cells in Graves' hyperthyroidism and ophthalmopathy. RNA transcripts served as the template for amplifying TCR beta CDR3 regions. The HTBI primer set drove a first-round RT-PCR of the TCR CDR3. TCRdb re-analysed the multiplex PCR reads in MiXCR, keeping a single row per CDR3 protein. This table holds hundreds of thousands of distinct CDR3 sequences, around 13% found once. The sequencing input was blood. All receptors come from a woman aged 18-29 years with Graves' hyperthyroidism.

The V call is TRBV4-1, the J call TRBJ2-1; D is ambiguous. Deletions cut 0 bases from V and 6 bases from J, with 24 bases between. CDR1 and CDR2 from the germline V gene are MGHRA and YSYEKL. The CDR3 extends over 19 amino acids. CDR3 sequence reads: CASSQDIEVSDSLVNEQFF. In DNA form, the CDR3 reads TGCGCCAGCAGCCAAGACATAGAGGTCTCGGATAGCTTGGTCAATGAGCAGTTCTTC.

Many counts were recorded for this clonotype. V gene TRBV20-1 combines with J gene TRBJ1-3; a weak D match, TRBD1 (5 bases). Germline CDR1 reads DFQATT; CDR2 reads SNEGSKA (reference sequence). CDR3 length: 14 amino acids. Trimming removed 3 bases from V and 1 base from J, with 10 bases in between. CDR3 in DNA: TGCAGTGCTAGGGGAGGGGTGTCTGGAAACACCATATATTTT. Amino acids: CSARGGVSGNTIYF.

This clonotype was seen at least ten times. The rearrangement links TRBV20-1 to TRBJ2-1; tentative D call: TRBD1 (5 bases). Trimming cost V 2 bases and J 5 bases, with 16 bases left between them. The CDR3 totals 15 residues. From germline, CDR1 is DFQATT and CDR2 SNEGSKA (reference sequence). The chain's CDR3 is CSARSPRQLDNEQFF. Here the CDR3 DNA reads TGCAGTGCTAGATCTCCTCGACAGCTAGACAATGAGCAGTTCTTC.

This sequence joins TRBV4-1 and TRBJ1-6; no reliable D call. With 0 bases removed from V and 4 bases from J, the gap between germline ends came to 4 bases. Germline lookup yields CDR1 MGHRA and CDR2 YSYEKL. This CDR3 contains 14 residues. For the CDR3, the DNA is TGCGCCAGCAGCCAAGAAGGATATAATTCACCCCTCCACTTT. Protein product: CASSQEGYNSPLHF.

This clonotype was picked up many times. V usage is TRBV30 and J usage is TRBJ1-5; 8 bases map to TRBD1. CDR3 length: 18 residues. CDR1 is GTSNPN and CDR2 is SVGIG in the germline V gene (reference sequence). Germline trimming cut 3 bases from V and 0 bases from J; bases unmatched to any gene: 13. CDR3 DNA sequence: TGTGCCTGGAGAAGCCGGGACAGGACGGCGTATAGCAATCAGCCCCAGCATTTT. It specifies CAWRSRDRTAYSNQPQHF.

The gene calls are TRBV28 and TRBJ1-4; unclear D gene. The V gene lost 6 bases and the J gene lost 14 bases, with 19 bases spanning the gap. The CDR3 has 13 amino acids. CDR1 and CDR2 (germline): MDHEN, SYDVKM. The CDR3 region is CASSSGRTERLFF. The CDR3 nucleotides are TGTGCCAGCAGCTCCGGGAGGACCGAACGGCTGTTTTTT.

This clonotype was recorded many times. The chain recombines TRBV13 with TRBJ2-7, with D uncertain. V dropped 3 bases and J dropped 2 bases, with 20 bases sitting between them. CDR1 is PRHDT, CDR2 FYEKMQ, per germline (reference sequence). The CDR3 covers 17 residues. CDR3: CASSFAPVGRHTYEQYF. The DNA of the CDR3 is TGTGCCAGCAGCTTCGCCCCTGTTGGCCGACACACCTACGAGCAGTACTTC. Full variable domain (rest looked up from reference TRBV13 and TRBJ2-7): AAGVIQSPRHLIKEKRETATLKCYPIPRHDTVYWYQQGPGQDPQFLISFYEKMQSDKGSIPDRFSAQQFSDYHSELNMSSLELGDSALYFCASSFAPVGRHTYEQYFGPGTRLTVT.

CDR3 coding DNA: TGCGCCAGCAGTGAGCCTAGCGCGAACACCGGGGAGCTGTTTTTT. Its protein is CASSEPSANTGELFF. The chain links TRBV10-1 to TRBJ2-2; TRBD2 is a possible D gene (6 bases). Germline V gives CDR1 WNHNN, CDR2 SYGVQD (reference sequence). V gave up 2 bases and J gave up 0 bases, with 7 bases separating them. CDR3 length: 15 residues.

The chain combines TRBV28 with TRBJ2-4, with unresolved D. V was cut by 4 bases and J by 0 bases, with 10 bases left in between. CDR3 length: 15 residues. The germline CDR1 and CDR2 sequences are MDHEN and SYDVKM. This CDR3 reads CASSSVELAKNIQYF. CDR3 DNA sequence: TGTGCCAGCAGTTCAGTTGAGTTAGCCAAAAACATTCAGTACTTC.

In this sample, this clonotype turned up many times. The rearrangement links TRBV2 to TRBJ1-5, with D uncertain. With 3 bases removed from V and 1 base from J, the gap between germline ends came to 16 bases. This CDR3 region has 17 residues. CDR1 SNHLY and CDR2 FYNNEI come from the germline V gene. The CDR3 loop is CASSDGSNIESNQPQHF. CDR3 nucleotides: TGTGCCAGCAGTGATGGCAGTAATATTGAAAGCAATCAGCCCCAGCATTTT.

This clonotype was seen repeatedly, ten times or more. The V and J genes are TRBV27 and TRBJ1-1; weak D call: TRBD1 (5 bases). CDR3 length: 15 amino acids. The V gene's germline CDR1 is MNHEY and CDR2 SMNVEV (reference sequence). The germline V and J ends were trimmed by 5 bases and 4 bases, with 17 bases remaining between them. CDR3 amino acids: CASSPRELGGTEAFF. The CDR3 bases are TGTGCCAGCAGTCCCCGGGAGCTTGGGGGCACTGAAGCTTTCTTT.

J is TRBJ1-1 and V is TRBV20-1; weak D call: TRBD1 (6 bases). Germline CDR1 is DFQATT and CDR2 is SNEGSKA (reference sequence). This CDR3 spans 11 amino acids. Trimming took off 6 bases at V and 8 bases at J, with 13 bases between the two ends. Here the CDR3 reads CSAPPGEEAFF. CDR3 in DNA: TGCAGTGCCCCCCCAGGGGAAGAAGCTTTCTTT.

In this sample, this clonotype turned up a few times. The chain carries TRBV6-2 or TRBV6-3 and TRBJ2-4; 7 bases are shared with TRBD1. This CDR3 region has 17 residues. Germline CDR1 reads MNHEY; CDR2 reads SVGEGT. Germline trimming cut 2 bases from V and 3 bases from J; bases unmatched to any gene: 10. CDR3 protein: CASSYGSRGQIKNIQYF. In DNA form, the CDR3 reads TGTGCCAGCAGTTACGGTAGTAGGGGACAGATCAAAAACATTCAGTACTTC.

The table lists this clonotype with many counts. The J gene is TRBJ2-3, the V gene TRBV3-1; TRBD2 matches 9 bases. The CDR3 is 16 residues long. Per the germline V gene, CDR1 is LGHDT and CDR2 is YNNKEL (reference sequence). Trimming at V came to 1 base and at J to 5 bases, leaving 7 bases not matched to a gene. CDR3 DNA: TGTGCCAGCAGCCAAGCGGGTAGCGGGAGATTAGATACGCAGTATTTT. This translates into CASSQAGSGRLDTQYF.

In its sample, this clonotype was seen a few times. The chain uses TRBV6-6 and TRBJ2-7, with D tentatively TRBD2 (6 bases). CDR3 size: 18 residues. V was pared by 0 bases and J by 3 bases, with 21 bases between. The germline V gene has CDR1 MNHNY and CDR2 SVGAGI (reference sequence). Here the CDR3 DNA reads TGTGCCAGCAGTTACTCGAAGCGGAGGGGAGAGAGCCTCTACGAGCAGTACTTC. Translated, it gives CASSYSKRRGESLYEQYF.

CDR3 coding DNA: TGTGCCAGCAACCCCTTAGGACTAGCGAGAGACTACAATGAGCAGTTCTTC. It translates to CASNPLGLARDYNEQFF. This chain links TRBV28 with TRBJ2-1; TRBD2 agrees at 9 bases. V dropped 7 bases and J dropped 3; count of bases not matched to a gene: 13. The CDR3 covers 17 residues. Germline CDR1 and CDR2: MDHEN and SYDVKM.

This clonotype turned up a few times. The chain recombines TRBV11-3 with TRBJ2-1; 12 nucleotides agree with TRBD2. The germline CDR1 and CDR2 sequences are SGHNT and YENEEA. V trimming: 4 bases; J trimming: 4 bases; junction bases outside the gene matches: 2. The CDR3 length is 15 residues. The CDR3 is CASSWTSGTYNEQFF. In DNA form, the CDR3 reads TGTGCCAGCAGCTGGACTAGCGGGACGTACAATGAGCAGTTCTTC.

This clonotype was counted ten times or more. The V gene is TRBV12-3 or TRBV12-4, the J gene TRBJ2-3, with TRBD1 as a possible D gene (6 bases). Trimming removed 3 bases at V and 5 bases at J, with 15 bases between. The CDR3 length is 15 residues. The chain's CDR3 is CASSLYRALGDTQYF. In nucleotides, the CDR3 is TGTGCCAGCAGTTTGTACAGGGCACTCGGAGATACGCAGTATTTT.

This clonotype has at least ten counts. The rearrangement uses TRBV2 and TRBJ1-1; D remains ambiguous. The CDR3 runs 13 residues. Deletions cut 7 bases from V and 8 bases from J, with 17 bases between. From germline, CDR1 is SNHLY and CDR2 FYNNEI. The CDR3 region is CASTRVGPEEAFF. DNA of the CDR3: TGTGCCAGCACCCGGGTTGGGCCCGAAGAAGCTTTCTTT.

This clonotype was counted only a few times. Here the CDR3 reads CASSLQTFTEAFF. Written as DNA, the CDR3 is TGTGCCAGCAGCCTACAAACTTTCACTGAAGCTTTCTTT. The chain employs TRBV14 and TRBJ1-1; D gene ambiguous. This CDR3 is built from 13 residues. Trimming cost V 4 bases and J 4 bases, with 10 bases left between them. Looked up from germline, CDR1 is SGHDN and CDR2 is FVKESK.

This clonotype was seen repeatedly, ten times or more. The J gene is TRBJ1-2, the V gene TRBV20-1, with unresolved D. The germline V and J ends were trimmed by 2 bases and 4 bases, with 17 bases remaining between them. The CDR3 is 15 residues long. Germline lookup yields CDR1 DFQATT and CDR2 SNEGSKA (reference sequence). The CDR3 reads CSARRQEAVIYGYTF. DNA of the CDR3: TGCAGTGCTAGAAGGCAAGAGGCCGTAATCTATGGCTACACCTTC.

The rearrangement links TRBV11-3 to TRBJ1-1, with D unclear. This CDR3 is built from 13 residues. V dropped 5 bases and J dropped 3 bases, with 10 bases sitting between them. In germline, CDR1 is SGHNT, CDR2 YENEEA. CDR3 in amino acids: CASSPTRDTEAFF. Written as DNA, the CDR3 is TGTGCCAGCAGCCCAACCCGGGACACTGAAGCTTTCTTT.

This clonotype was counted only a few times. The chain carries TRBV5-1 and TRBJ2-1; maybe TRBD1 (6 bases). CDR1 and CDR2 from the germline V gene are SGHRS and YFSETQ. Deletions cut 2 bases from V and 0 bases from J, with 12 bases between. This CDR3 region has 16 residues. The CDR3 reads CASSLQGRSSYNEQFF. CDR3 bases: TGCGCCAGCAGCTTACAGGGCCGTAGCTCCTACAATGAGCAGTTCTTC.

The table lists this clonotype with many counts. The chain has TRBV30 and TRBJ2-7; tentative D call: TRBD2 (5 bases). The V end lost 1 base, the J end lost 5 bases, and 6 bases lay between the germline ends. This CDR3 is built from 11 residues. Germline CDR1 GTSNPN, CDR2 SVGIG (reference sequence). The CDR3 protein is CAWSAGDEQYF. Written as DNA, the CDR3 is TGTGCCTGGAGTGCCGGGGACGAGCAGTACTTC.

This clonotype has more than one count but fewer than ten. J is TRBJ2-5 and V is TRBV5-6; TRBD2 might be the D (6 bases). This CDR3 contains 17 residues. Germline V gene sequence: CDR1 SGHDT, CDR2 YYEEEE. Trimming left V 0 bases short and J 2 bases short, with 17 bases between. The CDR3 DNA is TGTGCCAGCAGCTTGGTGGCGGGAAGGTTGGGGCAAGAGACCCAGTACTTC. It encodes CASSLVAGRLGQETQYF.

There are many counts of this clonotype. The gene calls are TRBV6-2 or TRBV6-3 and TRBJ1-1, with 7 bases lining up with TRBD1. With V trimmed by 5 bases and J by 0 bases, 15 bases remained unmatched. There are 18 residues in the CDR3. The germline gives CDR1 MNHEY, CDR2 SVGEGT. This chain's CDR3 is CASSKDELEGAVNTEAFF. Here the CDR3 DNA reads TGTGCCAGCAGTAAGGACGAGTTAGAGGGGGCAGTGAACACTGAAGCTTTCTTT.

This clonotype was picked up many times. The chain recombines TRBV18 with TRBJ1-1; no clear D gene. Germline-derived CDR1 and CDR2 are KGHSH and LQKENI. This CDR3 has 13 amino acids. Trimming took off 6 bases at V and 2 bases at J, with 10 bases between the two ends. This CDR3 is CASSVDVNTEAFF. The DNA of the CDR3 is TGTGCCAGCTCCGTGGACGTAAACACTGAAGCTTTCTTT.

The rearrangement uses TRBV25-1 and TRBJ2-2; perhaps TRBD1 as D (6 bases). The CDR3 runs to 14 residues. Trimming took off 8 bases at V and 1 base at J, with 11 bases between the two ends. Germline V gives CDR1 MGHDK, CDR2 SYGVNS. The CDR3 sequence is CASHGTMNTGELFF. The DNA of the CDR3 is TGTGCCAGCCATGGGACAATGAACACCGGGGAGCTGTTTTTT.